Presented here are 14 T cell receptor beta chains from one specimen sequenced in a study of control samples from healthy donors and cancer patients. Profiling relied on immunoSEQ multiplex PCR, and the TCRdb table lists in-frame clones only, not all of them. The sample comprises 110,000 to 150,000 clones, approximately 91% of which are singletons, and just over 8.5% rests with the top ten. Source material: blood. These receptors were taken from a woman aged 30 to 39 in good health.

The genes are TRBV2 and TRBJ2-1, with 10 bases lining up with TRBD1. Germline CDR1 reads SNHLY; CDR2 reads FYNNEI. V gave up 0 bases and J gave up 9 bases; unmatched junction bases: 8. The length of the CDR3 is 16 residues. CDR3: CASSEALGDRGGEQFF. CDR3 in DNA: TGTGCCAGCAGTGAAGCGCTGGGGGACAGGGGTGGTGAGCAGTTCTTC.

The rearrangement links TRBV6-5 to TRBJ2-5; D might be TRBD1 (6 bases). The CDR3 has 14 amino acids. CDR1 is MNHEY, CDR2 SVGAGI, per germline. Trimming took off 8 bases at V and 5 bases at J, with 18 bases between the two ends. The chain's CDR3 is CASGLGQYEETQYF. In nucleotides, the CDR3 is TGTGCCAGCGGCCTTGGACAGTACGAGGAGACCCAGTACTTC.

The genes are TRBV6-6 and TRBJ1-5, with D tentatively TRBD1 (5 bases). The CDR3 sequence is 14 residues long. Per the germline V gene, CDR1 is MNHNY and CDR2 is SVGAGI (reference sequence). With 5 bases removed from V and 5 bases from J, the gap between germline ends came to 13 bases. The CDR3 here is CASSSRQTDQPQHF. In nucleotides, the CDR3 is TGTGCCAGCAGTAGCCGACAGACGGATCAGCCCCAGCATTTT.

The CDR3 region has the DNA TGTGCCAGTAGTATAAGCCGACAGGGAAGTGAAAAACTGTTTTTT. This codes for CASSISRQGSEKLFF. J is TRBJ1-4 and V is TRBV19, with 7 bases matching TRBD1. The germline CDR1 and CDR2 sequences are LNHDA and SQIVND (reference sequence). The CDR3 length is 15 residues. Germline trimming cut 2 bases from V and 7 bases from J; bases unmatched to any gene: 7.

There are a few counts of this clone. The rearrangement links TRBV3-1 (or the pseudogene TRBV3-2) to TRBJ2-1; D may be TRBD1 or TRBD2 (5 bases each). Between the trimmed V and J ends, which lost 3 bases and 0 bases, there was a span of 12 bases. The germline V gene has CDR1 LGHDT and CDR2 YNNKEL (reference sequence). The CDR3 runs to 16 residues. Here the CDR3 reads CASSQARGSSYNEQFF. The CDR3 DNA reads as TGTGCCAGCAGCCAGGCGAGGGGCAGCTCCTACAATGAGCAGTTCTTC.

V and J are TRBV6-2 or TRBV6-3 and TRBJ2-5; TRBD1 aligns across 8 bases. Germline V gene sequence: CDR1 MNHEY, CDR2 SVGEGT. Trimming removed 6 bases from V and 4 bases from J; junction bases left unmatched: 7. The CDR3 consists of 14 residues. CDR3 loop: CASSPDRVGETQYF. In nucleotides, the CDR3 is TGTGCCAGCAGCCCGGACAGGGTTGGAGAGACCCAGTACTTC.

The chain has TRBV29-1 and TRBJ2-3; no definite D call. The V gene lost 3 bases and the J gene lost 8 bases, with 6 bases spanning the gap. Germline V gene data show CDR1 as SQVTM and CDR2 as ANQGSEA. This CDR3 is 10 amino acids long. CDR3 coding DNA: TGCAGCGTTGACTGGGGTACGCAGTATTTT. Its translation: CSVDWGTQYF.

About this clone itself: The same CDR3 arises from other DNA sequences in this sample as well. The V gene is TRBV18, the J gene TRBJ1-1; no definite D call. The V gene's germline CDR1 is KGHSH and CDR2 LQKENI. V lost 2 bases and J 2 bases, leaving 6 bases between the germline ends. The CDR3 length is 13 residues. CDR3 in amino acids: CASSPYGNTEAFF. In DNA, the CDR3 is TGTGCCAGCTCACCATATGGTAACACTGAAGCTTTCTTT.

This clone was seen more than once but under ten times. The identical CDR3 is also encoded by other nucleotide sequences in the sample. The chain employs TRBV18 and TRBJ1-4; a possible D gene is TRBD1 (5 bases). The V gene's germline CDR1 is KGHSH and CDR2 LQKENI. The length of the CDR3 is 15 residues. V lost 3 bases and J lost 8, with 16 bases in between. CDR3 region: CASSPSQGGGEKLFF. CDR3 in DNA: TGTGCCAGCTCACCGAGTCAGGGAGGAGGCGAAAAACTGTTTTTT.

V usage is TRBV29-1 and J usage is TRBJ2-1, with 7 bases identical to TRBD1. J lost 3 bases, V lost 0 bases, and 5 bases had no gene match. CDR3 length: 15 amino acids. Germline lookup yields CDR1 SQVTM and CDR2 ANQGSEA. The CDR3 DNA is TGCAGCGTTGAAGAGAACTACAGGGGCTACAATGAGCAGTTCTTC. Translated: CSVEENYRGYNEQFF.

This chain connects TRBV5-5 to TRBJ2-1; TRBD2 agrees at 12 bases. This CDR3 region has 18 residues. The ends lost 0 bases at V and 1 base at J; junction bases unmatched: 5. Per the germline V gene, CDR1 is SGHKS and CDR2 is YYEKEE (reference sequence). The CDR3 nucleotides are TGTGCCAGCAGCTTGGGAACGACTAGCGGGAGATCCTACAATGAGCAGTTCTTC. This sequence encodes CASSLGTTSGRSYNEQFF.

This chain uses TRBV30 with TRBJ2-2; 8 nucleotides match TRBD2. This CDR3 has 15 residues. V lost 2 bases, J lost 7 bases, and 9 bases stayed unmatched. Looked up from germline, CDR1 is GTSNPN and CDR2 is SVGIG (reference sequence). The CDR3 coding sequence is TGTGCCTGGAGTTCGAGCGGGAGCGATATCGGGGAGCTGTTTTTT. This gives the protein CAWSSSGSDIGELFF.

The chain couples TRBV6-7 to TRBJ2-2; no firm D call. TRBV6-7 is recorded as an ORF, its role being uncertain. CDR3 size: 16 residues. The V end was cut by 5 bases, the J end by 1 base, with 14 bases between. The CDR3 is CASSPYYPRNTGELFF. As DNA, the CDR3 is TGTGCCAGCAGTCCATATTACCCCCGGAACACCGGGGAGCTGTTTTTT.

In its sample, this clone was seen once. V usage is TRBV5-1 and J usage is TRBJ2-3; D assignment may be TRBD1 or TRBD2 (5 bases each). The CDR3 consists of 16 residues. V lost 5 bases and J 2 bases, leaving 18 bases between the germline ends. Germline CDR1 SGHRS, CDR2 YFSETQ. The CDR3 loop reads CASRSVRDLLTDTQYF. CDR3 sequence (DNA): TGCGCCAGCAGGTCGGTTCGGGACCTACTCACAGATACGCAGTATTTT.